The 3 T cell receptor beta chains in this list originate from one sample, sequenced in a study of blood T cell repertoires in COVID-19. Clones were sequenced by immunoSEQ multiplex PCR, and TCRdb holds only the in-frame ones, with some missing. The sample consists of about 280,000 clones, more than 85% of them appearing once. The specimen sequenced was PBMCs or T cells enriched from blood (not recorded which). Receptors originate from a man in his forties who had been exposed to COVID-19.

The chain employs TRBV19 and TRBJ2-1; the match to TRBD1 covers 7 bases. The CDR3 has 13 amino acids. The junction had 7 bases not matched to a gene; V was cut back by 5 bases and J by 9 bases. Germline CDR1 LNHDA, CDR2 SQIVND (reference sequence). Here the CDR3 reads CASSSQQGLEQFF. The DNA for the CDR3 is TGTGCCAGTAGTTCCCAACAGGGGCTTGAGCAGTTCTTC.

The chain joins TRBV28 to TRBJ2-2, with TRBD2 identical over 13 bases. The CDR3 is 15 amino acids. Germline-derived CDR1 and CDR2 are MDHEN and SYDVKM. V was pared by 4 bases and J by 6 bases, with 2 bases of the junction left unmatched. Here the CDR3 reads CASSSGLAGAGELFF. The CDR3 DNA follows: TGTGCCAGCAGTTCCGGACTAGCGGGAGCCGGGGAGCTGTTTTTT.

The chain is built from TRBV12-5 and TRBJ2-7; the match to TRBD1 covers 11 bases. V lost 5 bases to trimming and J lost 0 bases; unmatched junction nucleotides: 3. The length of the CDR3 is 15 residues. From germline, CDR1 is LGHNT and CDR2 FRNRAP. The CDR3 here is CASGPGTGGSYEQYF. In DNA form, the CDR3 reads TGTGCTAGTGGTCCCGGGACAGGGGGCTCCTACGAGCAGTACTTC.